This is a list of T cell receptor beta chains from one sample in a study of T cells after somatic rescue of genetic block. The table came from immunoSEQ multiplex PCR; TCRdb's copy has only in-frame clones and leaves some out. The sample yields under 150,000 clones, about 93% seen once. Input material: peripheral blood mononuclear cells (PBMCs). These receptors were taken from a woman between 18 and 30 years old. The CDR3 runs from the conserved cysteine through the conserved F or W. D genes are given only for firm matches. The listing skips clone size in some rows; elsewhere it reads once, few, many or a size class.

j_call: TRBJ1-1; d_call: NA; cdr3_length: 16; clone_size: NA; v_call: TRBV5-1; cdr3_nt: TGCGCCAGCAGCTTGGGGGGGTCCCTCCCCGCCACTGAAGCTTTCTTT; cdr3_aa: CASSLGGSLPATEAFF
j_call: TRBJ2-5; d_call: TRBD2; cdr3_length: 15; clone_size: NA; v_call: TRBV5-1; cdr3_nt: TGCGCCAGCAGCGAGCTAGCGGGGGGTCAAGAGACCCAGTACTTC; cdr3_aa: CASSELAGGQETQYF
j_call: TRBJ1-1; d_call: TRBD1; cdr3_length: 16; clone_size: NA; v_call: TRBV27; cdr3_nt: TGTGCCAGCAGTAGCCAGGGGGCGGGAGAAAACACTGAAGCTTTCTTT; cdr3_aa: CASSSQGAGENTEAFF
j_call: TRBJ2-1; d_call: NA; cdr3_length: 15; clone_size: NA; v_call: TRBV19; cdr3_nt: TGTGCCAGCCAAGTGGAACACCTAAGGCCCAATGAGCAGTTCTTC; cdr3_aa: CASQVEHLRPNEQFF
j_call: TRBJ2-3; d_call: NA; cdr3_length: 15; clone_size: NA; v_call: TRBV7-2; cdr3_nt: TGTGCCAGCAGCTCAACTCCCGGGAGCACAGATACGCAGTATTTT; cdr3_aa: CASSSTPGSTDTQYF
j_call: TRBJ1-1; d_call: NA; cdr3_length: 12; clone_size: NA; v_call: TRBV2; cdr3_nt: TGTGCCAGCAGTTTACAAAGTCCTGAAGCTTTCTTT; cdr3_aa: CASSLQSPEAFF
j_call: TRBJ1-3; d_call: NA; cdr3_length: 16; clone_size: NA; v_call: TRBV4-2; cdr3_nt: TGTGCCAGCAGCCAAGCGAGACAGTATGAAGGAAACACCATATATTTT; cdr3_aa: CASSQARQYEGNTIYF
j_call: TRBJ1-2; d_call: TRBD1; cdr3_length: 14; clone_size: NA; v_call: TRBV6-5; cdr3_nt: TGTGCCAGCAAGAGGACAGGCCCGTACTATGGCTACACCTTC; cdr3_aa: CASKRTGPYYGYTF
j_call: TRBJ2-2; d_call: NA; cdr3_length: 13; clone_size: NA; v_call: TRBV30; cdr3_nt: TGTGCCTGGAGTGTCGTGATTACCGGGGAGCTGTTTTTT; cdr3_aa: CAWSVVITGELFF
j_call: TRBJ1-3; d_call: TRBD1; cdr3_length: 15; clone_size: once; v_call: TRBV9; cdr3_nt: TGTGCCAGCAGCGAGACAGGGCACTCTGGAAACACCATATATTTT; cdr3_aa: CASSETGHSGNTIYF
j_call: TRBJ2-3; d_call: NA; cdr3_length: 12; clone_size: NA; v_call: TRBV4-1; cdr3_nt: TGCGCCAGCAGCCGCAGCACAGATACGCAGTATTTT; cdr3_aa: CASSRSTDTQYF
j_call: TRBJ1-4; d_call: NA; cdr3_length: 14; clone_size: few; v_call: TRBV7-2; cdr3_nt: TGTGCCAGCAGCTCCTTTTCGAGGGGTGAAAAACTGTTTTTT; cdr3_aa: CASSSFSRGEKLFF
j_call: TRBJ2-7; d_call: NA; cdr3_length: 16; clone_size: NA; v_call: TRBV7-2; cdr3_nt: TGTGCCAGCAGCTTACCCTTATTGGGGATGCCCTACGAGCAGTACTTC; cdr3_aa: CASSLPLLGMPYEQYF
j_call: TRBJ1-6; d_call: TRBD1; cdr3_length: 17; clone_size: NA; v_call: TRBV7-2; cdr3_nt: TGTGCCAGCAGCCCGTGGACAGGGAGCTCCTATAATTCACCCCTCCACTTT; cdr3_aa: CASSPWTGSSYNSPLHF
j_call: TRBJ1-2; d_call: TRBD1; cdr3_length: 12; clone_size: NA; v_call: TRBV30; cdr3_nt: TGTGCCTGGACAGGGGGCAACTATGGCTACACCTTC; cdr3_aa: CAWTGGNYGYTF
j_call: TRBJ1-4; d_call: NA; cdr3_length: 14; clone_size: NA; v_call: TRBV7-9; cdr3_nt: TGTGCCAGCAGGCTAGGGGGGGAAGATGAAAAACTGTTTTTT; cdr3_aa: CASRLGGEDEKLFF
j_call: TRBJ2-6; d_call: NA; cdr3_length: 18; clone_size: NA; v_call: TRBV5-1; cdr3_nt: TGCGCCAGCAGCTTCACGGTCACAGTGAACTCTGGGGCCAACGTCCTGACTTTC; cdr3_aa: CASSFTVTVNSGANVLTF
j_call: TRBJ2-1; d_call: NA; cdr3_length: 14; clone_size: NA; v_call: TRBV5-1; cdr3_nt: TGCGCCAGCAGCTTGGAGTCTGGCTACAATGAGCAGTTCTTC; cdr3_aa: CASSLESGYNEQFF
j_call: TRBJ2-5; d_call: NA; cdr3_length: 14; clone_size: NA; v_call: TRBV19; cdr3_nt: TGTGCCAGTAGTATAGCAGGCGGACAAGAGACCCAGTACTTC; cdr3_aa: CASSIAGGQETQYF
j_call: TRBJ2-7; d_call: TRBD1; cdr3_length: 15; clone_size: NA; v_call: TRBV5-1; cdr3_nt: TGCGCCAGCAAACCCGCGACAGGGGTAATTTACGAGCAGTACTTC; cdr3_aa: CASKPATGVIYEQYF
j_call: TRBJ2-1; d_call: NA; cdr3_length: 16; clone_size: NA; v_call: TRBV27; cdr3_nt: TGTGCCAGCGGAATTCCGACGGGGGAGACCTACAATGAGCAGTTCTTC; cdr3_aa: CASGIPTGETYNEQFF
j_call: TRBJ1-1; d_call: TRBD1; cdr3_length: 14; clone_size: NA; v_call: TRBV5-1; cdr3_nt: TGCGCCAGCAGCATAGACAGGGATTACACTGAAGCTTTCTTT; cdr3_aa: CASSIDRDYTEAFF
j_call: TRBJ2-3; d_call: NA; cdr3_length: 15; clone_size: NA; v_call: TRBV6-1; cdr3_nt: TGTGCCAGCAGAACGGGACTCTCTAGCACAGATACGCAGTATTTT; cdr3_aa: CASRTGLSSTDTQYF
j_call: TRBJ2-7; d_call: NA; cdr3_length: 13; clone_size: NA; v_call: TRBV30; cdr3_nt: TGTGCCTGGGGAGAGATCGACAGCTACGAGCAGTACTTC; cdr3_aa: CAWGEIDSYEQYF
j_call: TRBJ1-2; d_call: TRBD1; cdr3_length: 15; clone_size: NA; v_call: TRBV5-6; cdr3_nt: TGTGCCAGCAGCCCCGTACGCGGGACAGGGGTTGGCTACACCTTC; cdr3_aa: CASSPVRGTGVGYTF
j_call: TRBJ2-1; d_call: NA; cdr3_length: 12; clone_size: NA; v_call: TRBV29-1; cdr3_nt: TGCAGCGTTGTGGGACCCGGGAATGAGCAGTTCTTC; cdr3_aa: CSVVGPGNEQFF
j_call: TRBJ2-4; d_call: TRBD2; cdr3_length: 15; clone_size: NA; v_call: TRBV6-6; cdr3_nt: TGTGCCAGCAGTCCCGGACTAGCGGGGGGAAACATTCAGTACTTC; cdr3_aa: CASSPGLAGGNIQYF
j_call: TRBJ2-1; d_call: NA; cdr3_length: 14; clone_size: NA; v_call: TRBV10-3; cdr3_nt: TGTGCCATCAGTGGGGTCAGGGATAACAATGAGCAGTTCTTC; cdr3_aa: CAISGVRDNNEQFF
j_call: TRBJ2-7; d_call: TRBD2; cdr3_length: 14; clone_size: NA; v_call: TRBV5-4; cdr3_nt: TGTGCCAGCAGCTTGGGGCGGGGGGACTACGAGCAGTACTTC; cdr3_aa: CASSLGRGDYEQYF
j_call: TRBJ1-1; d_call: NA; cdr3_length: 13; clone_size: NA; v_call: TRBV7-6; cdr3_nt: TGTGCCAGCAGCCAGGGACAGAACACTGAAGCTTTCTTT; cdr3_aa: CASSQGQNTEAFF
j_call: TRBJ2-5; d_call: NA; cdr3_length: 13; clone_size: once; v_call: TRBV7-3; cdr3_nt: TGTGCCAGCAGCCCGGGGCTCCAAGAGACCCAGTACTTC; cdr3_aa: CASSPGLQETQYF
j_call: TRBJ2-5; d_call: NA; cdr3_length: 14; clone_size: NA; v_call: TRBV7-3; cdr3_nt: TGTGCCAGCAGCCCCGGGGGATTCCAAGAGACCCAGTACTTC; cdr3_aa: CASSPGGFQETQYF
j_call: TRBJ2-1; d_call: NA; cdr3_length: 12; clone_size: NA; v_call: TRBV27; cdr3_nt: TGTGCCAGCGGGAGCTCCTACAATGAGCAGTTCTTC; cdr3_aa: CASGSSYNEQFF
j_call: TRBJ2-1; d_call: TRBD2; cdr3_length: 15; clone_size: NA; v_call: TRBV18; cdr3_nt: TGTGCCAGCTCACCACCGGGACTAGCGGTAATTGAGCAGTTCTTC; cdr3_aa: CASSPPGLAVIEQFF
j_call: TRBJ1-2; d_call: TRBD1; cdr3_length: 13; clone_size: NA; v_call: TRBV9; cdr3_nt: TGTGCCAGCAGCGTCAGACAGGGGTTTGGCTACACCTTC; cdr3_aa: CASSVRQGFGYTF
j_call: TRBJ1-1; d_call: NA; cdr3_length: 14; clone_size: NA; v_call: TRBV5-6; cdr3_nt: TGTGCCAGCAGCTTGGCAGGGGTTGACACTGAAGCTTTCTTT; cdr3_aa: CASSLAGVDTEAFF
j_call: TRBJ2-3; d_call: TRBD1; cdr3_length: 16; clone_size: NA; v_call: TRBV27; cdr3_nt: TGTGCCAGCAGTCCCGGACAGGGGGCGCTTTTAGATACGCAGTATTTT; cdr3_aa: CASSPGQGALLDTQYF
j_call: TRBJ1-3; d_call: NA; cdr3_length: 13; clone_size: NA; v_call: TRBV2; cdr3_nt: TGTGCCAGCACCGGGGACGGAGGAAACACCATATATTTT; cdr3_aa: CASTGDGGNTIYF
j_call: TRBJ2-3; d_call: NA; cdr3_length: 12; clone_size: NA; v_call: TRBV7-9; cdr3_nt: TGTGCCAGCAGCCTCGGGGCAGATACGCAGTATTTT; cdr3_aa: CASSLGADTQYF
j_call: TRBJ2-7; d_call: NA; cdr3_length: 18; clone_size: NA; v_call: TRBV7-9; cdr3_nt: TGTGCCAGCAGCCCGTCTCCGGTGGAGGGTCGGGCCTCCTACGAGCAGTACTTC; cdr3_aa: CASSPSPVEGRASYEQYF
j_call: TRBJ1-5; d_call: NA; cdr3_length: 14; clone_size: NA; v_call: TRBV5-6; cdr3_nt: TGTGCCAGCAGCTTGGCCATGAGGGATCAGCCCCAGCATTTT; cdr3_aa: CASSLAMRDQPQHF
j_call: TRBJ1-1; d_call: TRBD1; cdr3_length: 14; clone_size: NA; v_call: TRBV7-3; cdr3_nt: TGTGCCAGCAGCATAACAGGGGGCGGGACTGAAGCTTTCTTT; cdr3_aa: CASSITGGGTEAFF
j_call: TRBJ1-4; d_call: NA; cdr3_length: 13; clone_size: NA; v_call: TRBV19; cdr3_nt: TGTGCCACCGAGGGGAGGTCCAATGAAAAACTGTTTTTT; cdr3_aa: CATEGRSNEKLFF